These T cell receptor beta chains were read from a single sample in a study of cytomegalovirus exposure and HLA in healthy donors. The assay was immunoSEQ multiplex PCR, and TCRdb's table has in-frame clones only and misses some. Here the sample spans some 210,000 clones, roughly 81% being singletons. Sequenced: PBMCs. These receptors were taken from a woman in her 30s in good health and CMV-seropositive. The CDR3 runs from the conserved cysteine through the conserved F or W. The D gene is left open where the match is weak. A clone size is listed for some rows: how often the clone was seen (once, few, many), or a class if it is expanded.

d_call j_call clone_size v_call cdr3_aa cdr3_nt
- TRBJ1-5 - TRBV7-9 CASSFSDTNQPQHF TGTGCCAGCAGCTTTTCGGACACCAATCAGCCCCAGCATTTT
- TRBJ2-1 - TRBV29-1 CSVEVSRGAGSHEQFF TGCAGCGTTGAAGTTAGCCGGGGGGCGGGTAGTCATGAGCAGTTCTTC
- TRBJ1-1 - TRBV5-6 CASSLAKGRGYEAFF TGTGCCAGCAGCTTGGCCAAAGGCAGGGGATATGAAGCTTTCTTT
TRBD1 TRBJ1-1 - TRBV9 CASSVGQGTEAFF TGTGCCAGCAGCGTAGGACAGGGCACTGAAGCTTTCTTT
- TRBJ1-2 few TRBV5-1 CASSLAGSGGYTF TGCGCCAGCAGCTTGGCAGGGTCTGGTGGCTACACCTTC
TRBD1 TRBJ2-1 - TRBV7-3 CASSHPAGGSGMGEQFF TGTGCCAGCAGCCACCCCGCAGGGGGATCGGGTATGGGCGAGCAGTTCTTC
- TRBJ2-7 once TRBV4-3 CASSQVTGGFDEQYF TGCGCCAGCAGCCAAGTAACTGGGGGGTTCGACGAGCAGTACTTC
- TRBJ1-1 - TRBV30 CASRRGGTEAFF TGTGCCTCGCGGAGGGGTGGCACTGAAGCTTTCTTT
TRBD1 TRBJ2-3 - TRBV30 CAWSEDRGLIDTQYF TGTGCCTGGAGTGAGGACAGGGGGTTGATAGATACGCAGTATTTT
TRBD1 TRBJ1-5 - TRBV5-6 CASSPRDSVNQPQHF TGTGCCAGCAGCCCGAGGGACAGTGTCAATCAGCCCCAGCATTTT